This paragraph reports one TCR beta chain. Treg sorting used a CD4+CD25+CD127-/low gate. Per the germline V gene, CDR1 is MNHNS and CDR2 is SASEGT. V was pared by 7 bases and J by 4 bases, with 9 bases of the junction left unmatched. The CDR3 has 15 amino acids. After constant-region reverse-primer amplification, full-length variable regions underwent semi-nested PCR with Nested Universal Primer A. TCRdb re-derived calls from the 5' RACE reads in MiXCR, one entry per CDR3 protein. The table records about 43,000 distinct CDR3 sequences, around 23% of them present only once. J is TRBJ2-2 and V is TRBV6-1, with TRBD2 matching 7 bases. The source is a female donor with breast cancer. The source material was Tregs sorted from a lymph node. The CDR3 is CASTERAGVTGELFF. The CDR3 nucleotides are TGTGCCAGCACCGAAAGGGCGGGGGTCACCGGGGAGCTGTTTTTT.